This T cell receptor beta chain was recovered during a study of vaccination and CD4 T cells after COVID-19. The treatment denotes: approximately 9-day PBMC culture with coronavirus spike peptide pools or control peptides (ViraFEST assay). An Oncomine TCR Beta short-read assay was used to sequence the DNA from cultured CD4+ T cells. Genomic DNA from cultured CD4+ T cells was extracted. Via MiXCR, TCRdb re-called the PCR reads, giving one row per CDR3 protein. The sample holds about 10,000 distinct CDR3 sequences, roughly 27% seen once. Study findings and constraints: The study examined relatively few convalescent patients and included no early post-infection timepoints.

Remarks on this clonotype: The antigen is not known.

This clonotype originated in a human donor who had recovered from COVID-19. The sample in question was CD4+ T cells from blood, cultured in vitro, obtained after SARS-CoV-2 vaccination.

CDR3 sequence: CASSFRDRKTNQPQHF. The CDR3 DNA reads as TGTGCCAGCAGCTTCCGGGACAGGAAGACCAATCAGCCCCAGCATTTT. The chain couples TRBV5-4 to TRBJ1-5, with 8 positions matching TRBD1. Unmatched junction bases numbered 7, after V lost 2 bases and J lost 3 bases. CDR1 is SGHNT, CDR2 YYREEE, per germline (reference sequence). The CDR3 runs to 16 residues.